The 29 T cell receptor beta chains in this list originate from one sample, sequenced in a study of blood T cell repertoires in COVID-19. The method was immunoSEQ multiplex PCR; TCRdb's version includes in-frame clones alone and lacks a portion of them. The sample lists 9,500 to 13,000 clones; approximately 89% were seen once. The sequenced material came from peripheral blood. The source is a human donor in a cohort sampled during active COVID-19.

This sequence joins TRBV4-3 and TRBJ1-4; TRBD1 agrees at 7 bases. CDR3 size: 17 residues. After removal of 3 bases from V and 4 bases from J, the junction contained 11 bases not matched to a gene. The germline V gene has CDR1 LGHNA and CDR2 YSLEER. This CDR3 is CASSHSKGGQRNEKLFF. The DNA of the CDR3 is TGCGCCAGCAGCCACTCCAAAGGGGGCCAGCGTAATGAAAAACTGTTTTTT.

The chain carries TRBV18 and TRBJ1-2, with 9 positions matching TRBD1. The V segment lost 6 bases and the J segment 5 bases; nucleotides outside the gene matches: 4. The CDR3 has 13 amino acids. Looked up from germline, CDR1 is KGHSH and CDR2 is LQKENI. CDR3 amino acids: CASSGQGIYGYTF. In nucleotides, the CDR3 is TGTGCCAGCTCGGGACAGGGAATTTATGGCTACACCTTC.

CDR3 residues: CASSLRTTSGNTIYF. CDR3 DNA sequence: TGTGCCAGCAGCCTAAGGACAACCTCTGGAAACACCATATATTTT. The gene calls are TRBV14 and TRBJ1-3; a weak D match, TRBD1 (5 bases). The CDR3 spans 15 residues. CDR1 and CDR2 from the germline V gene are SGHDN and FVKESK. V lost 4 bases to trimming and J lost 0 bases, with 10 bases between them.

The rearrangement links TRBV4-3 to TRBJ1-6; 9 bases fit TRBD1. The CDR3 has 18 residues. Looked up from germline, CDR1 is LGHNA and CDR2 is YSLEER. V gave up 3 bases and J gave up 9 bases; unmatched junction bases: 15. This CDR3 reads CASSHPGQGRYFGSPLHF. The CDR3 nucleotides are TGCGCCAGCAGCCATCCCGGACAGGGGAGGTATTTTGGTTCACCCCTCCACTTT.

The chain uses TRBV5-6 and TRBJ1-3, with D possibly being TRBD1 (6 bases). CDR3 length: 17 amino acids. The V and J ends lost 1 base and 2 bases respectively, with 16 bases between them. Germline V gene lookup returns CDR1 SGHDT and CDR2 YYEEEE. For the CDR3, the DNA is TGTGCCAGCAGCTTGAATCTGGGGGCAGGTGCTGGAAACACCATATATTTT. Amino acids: CASSLNLGAGAGNTIYF.

This chain uses TRBV7-9 with TRBJ2-7, with a weak D call TRBD1 (6 bases). CDR3 length: 17 residues. Trimming took 6 bases from V and 3 from J, leaving 24 bases between them. Germline CDR1 is SEHNR and CDR2 is FQNEAQ (reference sequence). The DNA of the CDR3 is TGTGCCAGCAGTAGGACCCACACCGGGACAAAACGCTACGAGCAGTACTTC. Its protein product is CASSRTHTGTKRYEQYF.

The CDR3: CASSPRAGGENGYTF. The DNA of the CDR3 is TGTGCCAGCTCACCCCGGGCAGGGGGCGAAAATGGCTACACCTTC. V gene TRBV18 combines with J gene TRBJ1-2, with TRBD1 matching over 8 bases. With 3 bases clipped from V and 6 bases from J, the junction kept 9 bases outside the gene matches. Germline V gives CDR1 KGHSH, CDR2 LQKENI. The CDR3 runs 15 residues.

This clone was detected only once. The rearrangement links TRBV6-2 or TRBV6-3 to TRBJ2-4; 9 bases fit TRBD2. The V gene end was trimmed by 0 bases and the J gene end by 4 bases; junction bases not matched to a gene: 4. Germline V gene data show CDR1 as MNHEY and CDR2 as SVGEGT. CDR3 length: 16 amino acids. CDR3 region: CASSYSSSGEKNIQYF. CDR3 in DNA: TGTGCCAGCAGTTACTCGTCTAGCGGGGAGAAAAACATTCAGTACTTC.

V and J are TRBV7-9 and TRBJ2-5; D remains ambiguous. CDR1 and CDR2 (germline): SEHNR, FQNEAQ (reference sequence). The CDR3 runs 14 residues. Trimming shortened V by 5 bases and J by 2 bases, and 12 bases separated the two germline ends. CDR3 DNA: TGTGCCAGCAGCCCCCTGCGGATACAAGAGACCCAGTACTTC. Protein product: CASSPLRIQETQYF.

The genes are TRBV7-9 and TRBJ2-7; TRBD1 is a possible D gene (5 bases). The V end lost 5 bases, the J end lost 3 bases, and 8 bases lay between the germline ends. This CDR3 region has 12 residues. Germline-derived CDR1 and CDR2 are SEHNR and FQNEAQ (reference sequence). The CDR3 is CASSQGRYEQYF. CDR3 DNA sequence: TGTGCCAGCAGCCAGGGCCGCTACGAGCAGTACTTC. Filled out from reference TRBV7-9 and TRBJ2-7, the complete variable domain reads DTGVSQNPRHKITKRGQNVTFRCDPISEHNRLYWYRQTLGQGPEFLTYFQNEAQLEKSRLLSDRFSAERPKGSFSTLEIQRTEQGDSAMYLCASSQGRYEQYFGPGTRLTVT.

The chain joins TRBV4-1 to TRBJ2-6; maybe TRBD2 (5 bases). V dropped 1 base and J dropped 0 bases, with 10 bases sitting between them. Looked up from germline, CDR1 is MGHRA and CDR2 is YSYEKL. The length of the CDR3 is 17 residues. The CDR3 sequence: CASSQGGRGSGANVLTF. CDR3 sequence (DNA): TGCGCCAGCAGCCAAGGTGGTCGGGGCTCTGGGGCCAACGTCCTGACTTTC.

This chain links TRBV6-1 with TRBJ2-1; 10 bases agree with TRBD1. V was pared by 1 base and J by 8 bases, with 8 bases of the junction left unmatched. In germline, CDR1 is MNHNS, CDR2 SASEGT. The CDR3 has 16 residues. CDR3 region: CASSEGDRGVSDEQFF. CDR3 DNA sequence: TGTGCCAGCAGTGAAGGGGACAGGGGAGTGTCGGATGAGCAGTTCTTC.

The chain couples TRBV30 to TRBJ2-1, with 11 positions matching TRBD2. The CDR3 covers 17 residues. The trim removed 5 bases at V and 1 base at J, leaving 10 bases unmatched. CDR1 and CDR2 from the germline V gene are GTSNPN and SVGIG (reference sequence). The CDR3 is CAWGGLAGGYSYNEQFF. Here the CDR3 DNA reads TGTGCCTGGGGTGGGCTAGCGGGGGGCTATTCCTACAATGAGCAGTTCTTC.

This clone was recorded only once. The chain couples TRBV5-4 to TRBJ1-1; D is possibly TRBD1 (5 bases). Deletions cut 0 bases from V and 11 bases from J, with 23 bases between. Germline V CDR1 and CDR2: SGHNT, YYREEE (reference sequence). The CDR3 consists of 16 residues. The CDR3 is CASSLAGGGWSDKAFF. The CDR3 nucleotides read TGTGCCAGCAGCTTGGCGGGGGGGGGTTGGTCTGACAAGGCTTTCTTT.

The chain combines TRBV6-5 with TRBJ1-4, with no clear D. The length of the CDR3 is 13 residues. Germline CDR1 MNHEY, CDR2 SVGAGI. The V gene lost 8 bases and the J gene lost 0 bases, with 7 bases spanning the gap. CDR3 region: CASLVATNEKLFF. The CDR3 DNA reads TGTGCCAGCCTAGTAGCAACTAATGAAAAACTGTTTTTT.

This rearrangement joins TRBV10-2 to TRBJ2-7, with D tentatively TRBD2 (7 bases). The CDR3 has 11 residues. V shed 11 bases and J shed 10 bases, with 18 bases lying between them. The V gene's germline CDR1 is WSHSY and CDR2 SAAADI. CDR3 sequence reads: CAGGGGTIQYF. CDR3 nucleotide sequence: TGCGCCGGGGGCGGGGGAACGATACAGTACTTC.

This chain joins TRBV29-1 and TRBJ2-7; tentative D call: TRBD1 (6 bases). Germline CDR1 reads SQVTM; CDR2 reads ANQGSEA. V lost 4 bases to trimming and J lost 2 bases, with 12 bases between them. The CDR3 has 13 amino acids. CDR3 coding DNA: TGCAGCGTTGCTACAGGGTCAACCTACGAGCAGTACTTC. This gives the protein CSVATGSTYEQYF.

A single count supports this clone. J is TRBJ1-3 and V is TRBV25-1, with D possibly matching TRBD1 (6 bases). CDR1 is MGHDK, CDR2 SYGVNS, per germline. V was shortened by 3 bases and J by 0 bases, with 12 bases between the two germline ends. The CDR3 is 16 amino acids. The CDR3 DNA is TGTGCCAGCAGTGATCGGACAGAAACCTCTGGAAACACCATATATTTT. The encoded protein is CASSDRTETSGNTIYF. The variable domain in full, with the rest retrieved from reference TRBV25-1 and TRBJ1-3, is EADIYQTPRYLVIGTGKKITLECSQTMGHDKMYWYQQDPGMELHLIHYSYGVNSTEKGDLSSESTVSRIRTEHFPLTLESARPSHTSQYLCASSDRTETSGNTIYFGEGSWLTVV.

The chain links TRBV2 to TRBJ1-2; D not resolved. Germline lookup yields CDR1 SNHLY and CDR2 FYNNEI. The CDR3 length is 11 residues. The V gene lost 5 bases and the J gene lost 7 bases, with 8 bases spanning the gap. The CDR3, as DNA: TGTGCCAGCAGTCCCCAGTTTGGCTACACCTTC. Protein product: CASSPQFGYTF.

Concerning this clone: Distinct nucleotide sequences in the sample also encode this CDR3. The CDR3 loop is CASSYSRTGGGYGYTF. The CDR3 nucleotides read TGTGCCAGCAGTTACTCCCGGACAGGGGGCGGCTATGGCTACACCTTC. The rearrangement joins TRBV6-5 to TRBJ1-2; TRBD1 agrees at 11 bases. Germline V gene sequence: CDR1 MNHEY, CDR2 SVGAGI. There are 16 residues in the CDR3. With 0 bases clipped from V and 4 bases from J, the junction kept 4 bases outside the gene matches.

This rearrangement joins TRBV4-1 to TRBJ2-5, with TRBD1 identical over 11 bases. The J segment lost 5 bases and the V segment lost 4 bases, leaving 9 bases of the junction unmatched. Germline CDR1 is MGHRA and CDR2 is YSYEKL. The CDR3 consists of 16 residues. CDR3 nucleotide sequence: TGCGCCAGCAGCCCCCGGGACAGGGGGGAATGGGAGACCCAGTACTTC. It codes for CASSPRDRGEWETQYF.

This clone showed up just a few times. The CDR3 loop is CASSGTGEETQYF. The CDR3 DNA reads TGCGCCAGCAGTGGGACAGGGGAAGAGACCCAGTACTTC. The chain links TRBV10-1 to TRBJ2-5, with 9 bases aligning to TRBD1. This CDR3 region has 13 residues. The trim removed 4 bases at V and 3 bases at J, leaving 0 bases unmatched. CDR1 is WNHNN and CDR2 is SYGVQD in the germline V gene (reference sequence).

The V and J genes are TRBV14 and TRBJ1-1, with TRBD1 as a possible D gene (6 bases). V was shortened by 0 bases and J by 7 bases, with 12 bases between the two germline ends. Germline assignment: CDR1 SGHDN and CDR2 FVKESK. This CDR3 contains 14 residues. CDR3 sequence reads: CASSQEWGRGEAFF. CDR3 in DNA: TGTGCCAGCAGCCAAGAATGGGGCAGGGGTGAAGCTTTCTTT.

The rearrangement links TRBV6-4 to TRBJ2-5, with a tentative D call TRBD2 (7 bases). Germline V lookup: CDR1 MRHNA, CDR2 SNTAGT. The CDR3 consists of 15 residues. The V end lost 2 bases, the J end lost 4 bases, and 14 bases lay between the germline ends. The chain's CDR3 is CASSDRPGGRETQYF. In DNA, the CDR3 is TGTGCCAGCAGTGACCGCCCCGGGGGGCGAGAGACCCAGTACTTC.

This chain connects TRBV28 to TRBJ1-2; 10 bases match TRBD1. The germline V gene has CDR1 MDHEN and CDR2 SYDVKM. CDR3 size: 13 residues. Trimming took 3 bases from V and 13 from J; bases not matched to a gene: 8. The CDR3 region has the DNA TGTGCCAGCAGTTTGTCCCGGGACAGGGGTGGCACCTTC. Its protein is CASSLSRDRGGTF.

This rearrangement joins TRBV1 to TRBJ1-2. TRBV1 is marked as a pseudogene. This CDR3 spans 13 amino acids. DNA of the CDR3: TGCACCAGCAGCCAGGGACTGAGGAATGGCTACACCTTC. This codes for CTSSQGLRNGYTF.

The rearrangement joins TRBV4-3 to TRBJ1-5; D ambiguous. The CDR3 covers 14 residues. CDR1 is LGHNA, CDR2 YSLEER, per germline. Trimming stripped 0 bases from V and 6 bases from J, with 9 bases between. CDR3 DNA: TGCGCCAGCAGCCAAGAAAGAGGAGCTCAGCCCCAGCATTTT. Protein sequence: CASSQERGAQPQHF.

This rearrangement joins TRBV27 to TRBJ1-1; D possibly corresponds to TRBD1 (6 bases). Germline V CDR1 and CDR2: MNHEY, SMNVEV (reference sequence). Trimming pared 4 bases from V and 0 bases from J, leaving 9 bases between. The CDR3 consists of 14 residues. Here the CDR3 DNA reads TGTGCCAGCAGTTCTAGACAGGTGAACACTGAAGCTTTCTTT. It yields the protein CASSSRQVNTEAFF.

The genes are TRBV5-1 and TRBJ1-1; D possibly corresponds to TRBD1 (6 bases). V was pared by 3 bases and J by 1 base, with 10 bases between. Germline V gives CDR1 SGHRS, CDR2 YFSETQ. The CDR3 is 14 amino acids. DNA for the CDR3: TGCGCCAGCAGCTGGCAGACAGGGAACACTGAAGCTTTCTTT. Encoded protein: CASSWQTGNTEAFF.